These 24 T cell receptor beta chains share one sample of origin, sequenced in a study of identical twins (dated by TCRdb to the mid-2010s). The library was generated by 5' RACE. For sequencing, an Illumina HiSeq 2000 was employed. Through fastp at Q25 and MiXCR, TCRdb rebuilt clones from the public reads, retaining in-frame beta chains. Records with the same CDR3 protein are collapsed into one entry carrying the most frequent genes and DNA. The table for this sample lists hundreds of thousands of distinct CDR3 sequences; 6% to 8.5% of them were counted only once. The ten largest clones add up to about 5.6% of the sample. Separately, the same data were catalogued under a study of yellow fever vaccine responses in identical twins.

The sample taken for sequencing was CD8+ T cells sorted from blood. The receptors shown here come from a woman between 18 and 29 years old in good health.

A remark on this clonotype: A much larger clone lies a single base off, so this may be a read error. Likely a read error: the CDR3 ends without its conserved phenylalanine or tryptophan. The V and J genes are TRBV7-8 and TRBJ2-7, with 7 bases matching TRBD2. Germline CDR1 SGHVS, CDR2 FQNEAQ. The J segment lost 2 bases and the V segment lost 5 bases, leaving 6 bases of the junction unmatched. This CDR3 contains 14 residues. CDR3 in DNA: TGTGCCAGCAGCCCTGTGGGGGGGGCCTACGAGCAGTACCTC. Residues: CASSPVGGAYEQYL.

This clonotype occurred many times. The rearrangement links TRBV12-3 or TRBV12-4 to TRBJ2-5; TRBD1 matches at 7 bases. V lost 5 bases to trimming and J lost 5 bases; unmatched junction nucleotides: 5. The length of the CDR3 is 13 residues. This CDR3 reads CASSVGGSETQYF. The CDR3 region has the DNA TGTGCCAGCAGTGTAGGGGGCTCTGAGACCCAGTACTTC.

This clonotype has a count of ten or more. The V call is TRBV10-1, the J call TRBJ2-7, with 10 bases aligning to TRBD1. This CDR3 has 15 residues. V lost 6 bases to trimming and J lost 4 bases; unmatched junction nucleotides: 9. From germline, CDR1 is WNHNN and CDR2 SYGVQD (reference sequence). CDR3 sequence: CASSGTGDLGYEQYF. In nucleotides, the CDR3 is TGCGCCAGCAGCGGGACAGGGGACTTGGGATACGAGCAGTACTTC.

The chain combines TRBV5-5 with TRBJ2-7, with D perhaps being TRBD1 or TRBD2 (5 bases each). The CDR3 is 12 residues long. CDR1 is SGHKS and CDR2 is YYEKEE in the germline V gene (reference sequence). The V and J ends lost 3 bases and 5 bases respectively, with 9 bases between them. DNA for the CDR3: TGTGCCAGCAGCTCCCAGGGACACGAGCAGTACGTC. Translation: CASSSQGHEQYV.

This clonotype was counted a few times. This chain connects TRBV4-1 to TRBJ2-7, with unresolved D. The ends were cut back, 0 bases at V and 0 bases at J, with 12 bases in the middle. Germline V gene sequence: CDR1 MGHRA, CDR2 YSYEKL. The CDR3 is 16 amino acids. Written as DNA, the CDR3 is TGCGCCAGCAGCCAAGACTTGTCGTTTAGCTCCTACGAGCAGTACTTC. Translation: CASSQDLSFSSYEQYF.

CDR3 DNA sequence: TGTGCCAGTAGTGTCGGGGGGGCCTACAATGAGCAGTTCTTC. Protein product: CASSVGGAYNEQFF. The chain links TRBV19 to TRBJ2-1; 8 nucleotides align to TRBD2. Unmatched junction bases numbered 2, after V lost 5 bases and J lost 2 bases. The CDR3 has 14 residues. Germline V gives CDR1 LNHDA, CDR2 SQIVND (reference sequence).

CDR3 sequence (DNA): TGCGCCAGCAGTGAAGTGAGGGGGGACTACCTCACAGATACGCAGTATTTT. This encodes CASSEVRGDYLTDTQYF. The chain combines TRBV10-2 with TRBJ2-3, with D possibly matching TRBD2 (7 bases). The CDR3 length is 17 residues. Germline-derived CDR1 and CDR2 are WSHSY and SAAADI. Trimming shortened V by 3 bases and J by 2 bases, and 18 bases separated the two germline ends.

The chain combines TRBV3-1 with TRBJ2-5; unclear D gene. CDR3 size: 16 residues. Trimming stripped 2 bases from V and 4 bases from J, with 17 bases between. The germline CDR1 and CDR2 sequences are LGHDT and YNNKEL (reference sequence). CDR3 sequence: CASSQRETDVGETQYF. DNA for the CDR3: TGTGCCAGCAGCCAACGAGAGACCGACGTGGGAGAGACCCAGTACTTC.

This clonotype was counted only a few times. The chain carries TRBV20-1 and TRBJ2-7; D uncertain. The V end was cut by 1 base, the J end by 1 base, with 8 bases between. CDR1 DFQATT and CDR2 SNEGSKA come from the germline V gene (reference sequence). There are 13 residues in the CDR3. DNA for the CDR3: TGCAGTGCTAGAGCCCCAGATTCCTACGAGCAGTACTTC. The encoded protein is CSARAPDSYEQYF.

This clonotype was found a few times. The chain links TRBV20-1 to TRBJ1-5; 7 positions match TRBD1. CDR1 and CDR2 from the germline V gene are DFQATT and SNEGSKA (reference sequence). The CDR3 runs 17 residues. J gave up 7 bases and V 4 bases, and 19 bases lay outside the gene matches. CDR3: CSATKPTDRRLGQPQHF. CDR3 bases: TGCAGTGCTACCAAGCCCACGGACAGGCGCCTAGGGCAGCCCCAGCATTTT.

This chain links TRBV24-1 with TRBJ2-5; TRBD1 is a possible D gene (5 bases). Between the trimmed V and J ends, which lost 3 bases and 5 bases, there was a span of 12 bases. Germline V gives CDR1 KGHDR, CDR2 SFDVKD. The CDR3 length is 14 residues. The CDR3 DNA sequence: TGTGCCACCAGTGATACAGACAGTGACGAGACCCAGTACTTC. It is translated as CATSDTDSDETQYF.

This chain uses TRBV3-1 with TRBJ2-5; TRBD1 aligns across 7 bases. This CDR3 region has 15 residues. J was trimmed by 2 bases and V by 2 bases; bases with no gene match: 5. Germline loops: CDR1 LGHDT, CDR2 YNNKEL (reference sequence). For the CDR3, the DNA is TGTGCCAGCAGCCAACCCCGGGACAGACAAGAGACCCAGTACTTC. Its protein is CASSQPRDRQETQYF.

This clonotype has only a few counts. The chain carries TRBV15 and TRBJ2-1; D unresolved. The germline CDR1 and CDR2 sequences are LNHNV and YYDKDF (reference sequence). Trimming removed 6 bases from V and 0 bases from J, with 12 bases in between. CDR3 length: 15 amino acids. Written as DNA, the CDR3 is TGTGCCACCAGTTACGTGAGAAGCTCCTACAATGAGCAGTTCTTC. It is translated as CATSYVRSSYNEQFF. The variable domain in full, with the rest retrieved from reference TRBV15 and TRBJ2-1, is DAMVIQNPRYQVTQFGKPVTLSCSQTLNHNVMYWYQQKSSQAPKLLFHYYDKDFNNEADTPDNFQSRRPNTSFCFLDIRSPGLGDTAMYLCATSYVRSSYNEQFFGPGTRLTVL.

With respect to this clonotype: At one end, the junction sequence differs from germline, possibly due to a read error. The CDR3: CCARDRASGRISDTQYF. CDR3 nucleotides: TGCTGTGCTAGAGATCGGGCTAGCGGGAGGATATCAGATACGCAGTATTTT. This chain connects TRBV20-1 to TRBJ2-3, with TRBD2 matching 11 bases. From germline, CDR1 is DFQATT and CDR2 SNEGSKA (reference sequence). The CDR3 length is 17 residues.

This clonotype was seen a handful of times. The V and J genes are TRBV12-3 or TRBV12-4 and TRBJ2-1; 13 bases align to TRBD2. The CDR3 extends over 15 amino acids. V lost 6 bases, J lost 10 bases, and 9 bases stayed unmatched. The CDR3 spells CASRGGTSGVGEQFF. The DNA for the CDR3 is TGTGCCAGCAGGGGGGGGACTAGCGGGGTCGGAGAGCAGTTCTTC.

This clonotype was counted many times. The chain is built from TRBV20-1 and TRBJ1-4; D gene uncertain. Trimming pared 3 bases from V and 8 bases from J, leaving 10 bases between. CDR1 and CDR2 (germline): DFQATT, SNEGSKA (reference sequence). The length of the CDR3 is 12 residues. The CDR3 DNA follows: TGCAGTGCTAGGATGGATTTGGAAAAACTGTTTTTT. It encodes CSARMDLEKLFF.

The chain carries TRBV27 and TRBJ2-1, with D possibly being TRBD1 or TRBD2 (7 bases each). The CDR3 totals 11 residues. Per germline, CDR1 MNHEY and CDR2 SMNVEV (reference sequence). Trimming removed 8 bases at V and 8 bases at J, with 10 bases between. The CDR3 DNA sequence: TGTGCCAGCCAGGGGGGGGATGAGCAGTTCTTC. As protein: CASQGGDEQFF.

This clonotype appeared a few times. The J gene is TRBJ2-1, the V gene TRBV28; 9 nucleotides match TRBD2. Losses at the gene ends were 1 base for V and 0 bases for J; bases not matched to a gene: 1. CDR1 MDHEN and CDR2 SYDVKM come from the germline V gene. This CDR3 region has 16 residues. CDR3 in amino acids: CASSLYSGSSYNEQFF. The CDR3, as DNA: TGTGCCAGCAGTTTATATAGCGGGAGCTCCTACAATGAGCAGTTCTTC.

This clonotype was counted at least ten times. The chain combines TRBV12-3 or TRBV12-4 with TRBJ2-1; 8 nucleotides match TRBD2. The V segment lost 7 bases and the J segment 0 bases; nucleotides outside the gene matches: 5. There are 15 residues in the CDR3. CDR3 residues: CASTIAGSSYNEQFF. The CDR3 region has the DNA TGTGCCAGCACCATAGCGGGGAGCTCCTACAATGAGCAGTTCTTC.

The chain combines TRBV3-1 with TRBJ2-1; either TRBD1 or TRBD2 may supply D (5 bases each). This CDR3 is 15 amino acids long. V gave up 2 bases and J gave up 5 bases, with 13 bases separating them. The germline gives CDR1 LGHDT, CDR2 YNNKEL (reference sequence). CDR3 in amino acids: CASSQRQGADNEQFF. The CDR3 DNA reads TGTGCCAGCAGCCAAAGGCAGGGAGCGGACAATGAGCAGTTCTTC.

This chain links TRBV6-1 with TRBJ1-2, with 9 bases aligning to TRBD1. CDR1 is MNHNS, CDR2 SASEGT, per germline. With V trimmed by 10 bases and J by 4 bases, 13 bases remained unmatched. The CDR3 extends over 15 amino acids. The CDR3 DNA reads TGTGCCACCACTCACACAGGGGGCACGGGCTATGGCTACACCTTC. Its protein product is CATTHTGGTGYGYTF.

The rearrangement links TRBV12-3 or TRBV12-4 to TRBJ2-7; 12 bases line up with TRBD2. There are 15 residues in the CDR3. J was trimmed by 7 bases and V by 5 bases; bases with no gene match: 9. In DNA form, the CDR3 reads TGTGCCAGCAGTCTGACTAGCGGGGGACCGATAGAGCAGTACTTC. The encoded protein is CASSLTSGGPIEQYF.

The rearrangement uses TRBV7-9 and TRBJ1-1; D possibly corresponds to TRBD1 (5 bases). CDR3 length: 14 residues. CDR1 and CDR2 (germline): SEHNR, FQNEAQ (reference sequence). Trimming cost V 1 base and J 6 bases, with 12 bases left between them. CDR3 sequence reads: CASSLEFGGSEAFF. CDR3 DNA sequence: TGTGCCAGCAGCTTAGAGTTCGGGGGTTCTGAAGCTTTCTTT.

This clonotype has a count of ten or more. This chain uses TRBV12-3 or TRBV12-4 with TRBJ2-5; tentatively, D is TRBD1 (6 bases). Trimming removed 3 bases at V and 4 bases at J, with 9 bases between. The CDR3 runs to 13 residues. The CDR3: CASSFVQGETQYF. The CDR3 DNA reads TGTGCCAGCAGTTTCGTACAGGGAGAGACCCAGTACTTC.